This T cell receptor beta chain originates from a study of T-cell memory formation after mild COVID-19. Study-wide context: TCR clusters largely stayed donor specific.

Germline-derived CDR1 and CDR2 are KGHSH and LQKENI. The V segment lost 2 bases and the J segment 11 bases; nucleotides outside the gene matches: 4. CDR3 length: 12 residues. Broader study findings: Clones that got smaller from day 15 to 85 had even CD4/CD8, while clones growing later tipped toward CD4+. Pre-infection memory held some responding clones, suggesting pre-existing cross-reactive T cells responded.

There are a few counts of this clonotype. Its antigen is unknown. Constant-segment primers and 5'RACE yielded cDNA libraries for TCR alpha and TCR beta, each carrying sample barcodes and UMIs. MiXCR, applied by TCRdb to the 5' RACE reads, yields one record per CDR3 protein. The profile shows around 55,000 distinct CDR3 sequences, 8% to 10% of them singletons. This chain uses TRBV18 with TRBJ1-1, with 8 positions matching TRBD1. Sequenced material: PBMCs or a T cell subset sorted from them (not recorded which). The source is a man younger than 30 who had mild COVID-19 (a few samples of this study predate the infection). Cell type and time point are not known. The CDR3 bases are TGTGCCAGCTCACCATTGCAGGGGGCGGCTTTCTTT. Protein sequence: CASSPLQGAAFF.